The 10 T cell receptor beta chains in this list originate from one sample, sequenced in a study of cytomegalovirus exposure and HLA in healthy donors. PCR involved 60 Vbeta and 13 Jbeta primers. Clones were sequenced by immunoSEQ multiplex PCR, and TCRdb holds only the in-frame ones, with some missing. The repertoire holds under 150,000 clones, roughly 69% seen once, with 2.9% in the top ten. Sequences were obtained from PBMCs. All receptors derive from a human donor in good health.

The CDR3 sequence: CASRTRAGDTQYF. The CDR3 nucleotides are TGTGCCAGCAGGACGAGGGCTGGAGATACGCAGTATTTT. The chain links TRBV27 to TRBJ2-3; D perhaps matches TRBD2 (5 bases). The CDR3 has 13 residues. The V and J ends lost 6 bases and 5 bases respectively, with 12 bases between them. The germline CDR1 and CDR2 sequences are MNHEY and SMNVEV (reference sequence).

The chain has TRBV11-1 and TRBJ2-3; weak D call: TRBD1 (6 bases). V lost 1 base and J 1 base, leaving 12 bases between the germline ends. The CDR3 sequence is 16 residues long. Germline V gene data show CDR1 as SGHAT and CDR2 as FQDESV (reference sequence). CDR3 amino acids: CASSLDRAGGTDTQYF. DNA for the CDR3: TGTGCCAGCAGCTTAGACAGGGCGGGCGGCACAGATACGCAGTATTTT.

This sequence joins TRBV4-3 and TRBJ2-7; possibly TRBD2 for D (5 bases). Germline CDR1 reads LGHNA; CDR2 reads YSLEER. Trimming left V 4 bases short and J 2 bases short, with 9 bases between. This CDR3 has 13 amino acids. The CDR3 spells CASSRLLPYEQYF. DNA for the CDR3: TGCGCCAGCAGCCGACTACTTCCCTACGAGCAGTACTTC.

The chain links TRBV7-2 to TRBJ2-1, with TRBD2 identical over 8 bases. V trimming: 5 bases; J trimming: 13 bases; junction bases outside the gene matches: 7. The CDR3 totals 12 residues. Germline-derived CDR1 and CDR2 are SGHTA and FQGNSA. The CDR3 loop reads CASSLQLAVQFF. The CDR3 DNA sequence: TGTGCCAGCAGCCTTCAACTAGCGGTACAGTTCTTC. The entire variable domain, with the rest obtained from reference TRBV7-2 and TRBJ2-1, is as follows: GAGVSQSPSNKVTEKGKDVELRCDPISGHTALYWYRQSLGQGLEFLIYFQGNSAPDKSGLPSDRFSAERTGGSVSTLTIQRTQQEDSAVYLCASSLQLAVQFFGPGTRLTVL.

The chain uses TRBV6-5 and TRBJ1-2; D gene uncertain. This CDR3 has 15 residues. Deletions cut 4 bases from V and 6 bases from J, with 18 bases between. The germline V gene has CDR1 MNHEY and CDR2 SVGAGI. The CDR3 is CASSFANPTIDGYTF. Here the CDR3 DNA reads TGTGCCAGCAGTTTTGCCAACCCGACAATAGATGGCTACACCTTC.

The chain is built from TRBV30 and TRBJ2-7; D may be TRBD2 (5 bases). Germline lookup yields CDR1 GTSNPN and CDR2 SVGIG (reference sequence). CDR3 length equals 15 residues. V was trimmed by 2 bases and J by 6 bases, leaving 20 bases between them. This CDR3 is CAWSTPIGKPGEQYF. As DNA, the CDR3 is TGTGCCTGGAGTACGCCCATCGGGAAACCGGGCGAGCAGTACTTC. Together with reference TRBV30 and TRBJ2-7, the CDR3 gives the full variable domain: SQTIHQWPATLVQPVGSPLSLECTVEGTSNPNLYWYRQAAGRGLQLLFYSVGIGQISSEVPQNLSASRPQDRQFILSSKKLLLSDSGFYLCAWSTPIGKPGEQYFGPGTRLTVT.

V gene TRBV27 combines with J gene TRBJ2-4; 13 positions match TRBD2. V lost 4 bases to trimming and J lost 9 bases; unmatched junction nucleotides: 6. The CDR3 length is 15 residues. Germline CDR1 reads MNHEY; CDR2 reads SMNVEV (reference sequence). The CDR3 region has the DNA TGTGCCAGCAGTTCACTAGCGGGGGGGCGGGGCATTCAGTACTTC. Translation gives CASSSLAGGRGIQYF.

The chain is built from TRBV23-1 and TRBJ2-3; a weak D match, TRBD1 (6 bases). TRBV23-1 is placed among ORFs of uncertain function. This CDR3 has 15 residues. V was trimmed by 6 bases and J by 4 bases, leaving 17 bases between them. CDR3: CASRGARIVADTQYF. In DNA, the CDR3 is TGCGCCAGCAGGGGGGCCCGTATTGTTGCAGATACGCAGTATTTT.

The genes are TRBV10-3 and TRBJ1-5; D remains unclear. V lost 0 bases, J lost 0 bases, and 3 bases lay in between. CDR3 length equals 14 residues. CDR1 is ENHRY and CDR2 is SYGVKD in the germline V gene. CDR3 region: CAISESYSNQPQHF. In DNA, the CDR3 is TGTGCCATCAGTGAGTCGTATAGCAATCAGCCCCAGCATTTT.

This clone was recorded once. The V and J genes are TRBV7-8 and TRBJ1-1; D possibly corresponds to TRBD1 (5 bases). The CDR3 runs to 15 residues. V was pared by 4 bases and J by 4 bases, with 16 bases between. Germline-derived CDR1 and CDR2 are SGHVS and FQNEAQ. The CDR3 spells CASSSREGFSTEAFF. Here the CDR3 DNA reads TGTGCCAGCAGCTCTAGGGAGGGGTTTTCCACTGAAGCTTTCTTT.